Included here is one T cell receptor (beta chain) sequence, with context. What it recognizes is unknown. A second PCR of about 6 to 12 cycles used a sample-barcoded 5' primer and a J-beta primer mix. Tags on each cDNA molecule came from a template-switch adaptor with 12 random nucleotides. TCRdb analysed the 5' RACE reads with MiXCR anew, one entry per CDR3 protein. The data hold over 1,500,000 distinct CDR3 sequences, with approximately 50% observed a single time. Approximately 9 milliliters was the volume of peripheral blood drawn from each donor. The sample belongs to a study of blood T cells in healthy people across ages. General study findings and limits: Long-lived donors carried more naive CD4+ cells and greater diversity than aged donors.

V shed 6 bases and J 0 bases; nucleotides not matched to a gene: 11. Germline V CDR1 and CDR2: MDHEN, SYDVKM. The CDR3 extends over 17 amino acids. The source of this sequence is a woman aged 35 to 49 in good health. The sequenced sample consisted of blood. This sequence joins TRBV28 and TRBJ2-1, with 7 positions matching TRBD1. The CDR3 coding sequence is TGTGCCAGCAGCCTGACAGGGCCCATCAGCTCCTACAATGAGCAGTTCTTC. As protein: CASSLTGPISSYNEQFF.